The clone carrying this T cell receptor (beta chain) was detected only a few times. What it binds is unknown. This record belongs to a study of vaccination and CD4 T cells after COVID-19. Study summary: Median time from second vaccine dose to sampling was about 70 days (14 to 241).

Notes on the study in general: From a median of roughly 21 to 38, SARS-CoV-2-reactive clonotypes increased, though not significantly.

The germline CDR1 and CDR2 sequences are MNHNS and SASEGT. V was shortened by 5 bases and J by 4 bases, with 20 bases between the two germline ends. The CDR3 has 16 residues. The treatment is: approximately 9-day PBMC culture with coronavirus spike peptide pools or control peptides (ViraFEST assay). ViraFEST expanded antigen-specific T cells with peptide pools, then sequenced TCRs. Negative selection isolated the CD4+ T cells once the cells had been cultured for approximately ten days. Sequencing of the DNA from cultured CD4+ T cells was carried out with the Oncomine TCR Beta short-read assay. TCRdb re-derived calls from the PCR reads in MiXCR, one entry per CDR3 protein. Here the sample spans 15,000 or so distinct CDR3 sequences, 72% being singletons.

The TCR sequence derives from a human donor who had recovered from COVID-19. The specimen sequenced was CD4+ T cells from blood, cultured in vitro. The J gene is TRBJ1-2, the V gene TRBV6-1; D might be TRBD1 (5 bases). CDR3 in DNA: TGTGCCAGCAGTCCGGGTGGGTTAAGGGGCCCCTATGGCTACACCTTC. Protein product: CASSPGGLRGPYGYTF.